This TCR beta chain was sequenced for a study of T cell responses to AZD1222 COVID-19 vaccine. Broader study findings: Baseline seropositivity occurred in only 5 or 6 AZD1222 recipients.

As for this clone: Its antigen is undetermined.

TCRdb keeps only in-frame clones here, not all; method: immunoSEQ multiplex PCR. Here the sample spans 40,000 to 60,000 clones, around 90% being singletons. The CDR3 is 15 amino acids. V dropped 1 base and J dropped 8 bases, with 14 bases sitting between them. CDR1 and CDR2 (germline): SGHVS, FQNEAQ. This sample comprised peripheral blood, obtained 28 days after the second AZD1222 dose. This chain uses TRBV7-8 with TRBJ1-4; D may be TRBD1 (6 bases). The receptor was isolated from an adult who received the AZD1222 COVID-19 vaccine. CDR3 DNA: TGTGCCAGCAGCTTAGGCGGGGGGCGGTGGGAAAAACTGTTTTTT. Its translation: CASSLGGGRWEKLFF.